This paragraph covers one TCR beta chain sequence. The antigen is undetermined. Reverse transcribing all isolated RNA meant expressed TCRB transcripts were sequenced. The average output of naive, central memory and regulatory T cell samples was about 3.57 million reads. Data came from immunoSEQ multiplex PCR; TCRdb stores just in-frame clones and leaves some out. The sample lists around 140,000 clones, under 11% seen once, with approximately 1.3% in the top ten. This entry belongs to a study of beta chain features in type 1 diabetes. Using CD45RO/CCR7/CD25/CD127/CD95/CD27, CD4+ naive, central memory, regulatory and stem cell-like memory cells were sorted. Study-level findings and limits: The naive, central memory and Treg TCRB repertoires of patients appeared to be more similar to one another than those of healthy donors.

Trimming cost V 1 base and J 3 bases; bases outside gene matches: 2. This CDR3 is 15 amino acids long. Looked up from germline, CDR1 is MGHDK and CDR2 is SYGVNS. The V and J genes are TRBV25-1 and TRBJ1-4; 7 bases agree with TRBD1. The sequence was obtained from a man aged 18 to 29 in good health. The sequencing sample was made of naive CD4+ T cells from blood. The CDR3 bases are TGTGCCAGCAGTGAATTGAGGGGGCCTAATGAAAAACTGTTTTTT. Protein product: CASSELRGPNEKLFF.